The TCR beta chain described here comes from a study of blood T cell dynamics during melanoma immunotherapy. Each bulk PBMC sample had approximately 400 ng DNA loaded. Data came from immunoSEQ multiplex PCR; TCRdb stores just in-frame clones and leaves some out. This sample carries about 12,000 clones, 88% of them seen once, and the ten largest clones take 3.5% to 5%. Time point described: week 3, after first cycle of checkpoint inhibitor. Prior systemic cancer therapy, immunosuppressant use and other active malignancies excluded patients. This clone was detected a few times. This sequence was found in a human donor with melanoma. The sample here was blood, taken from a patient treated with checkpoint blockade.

As DNA, the CDR3 is TGTGCCAGCAGCCAGGGTGATCACGCGGTCTCACCCCTCCACTTT. Translation: CASSQGDHAVSPLHF. The chain is built from TRBV2 and TRBJ1-6; D is possibly TRBD1 (5 bases). Germline V gene lookup returns CDR1 SNHLY and CDR2 FYNNEI. The V end lost 6 bases, the J end lost 10 bases, and 19 bases lay between the germline ends. The CDR3 is 15 amino acids.